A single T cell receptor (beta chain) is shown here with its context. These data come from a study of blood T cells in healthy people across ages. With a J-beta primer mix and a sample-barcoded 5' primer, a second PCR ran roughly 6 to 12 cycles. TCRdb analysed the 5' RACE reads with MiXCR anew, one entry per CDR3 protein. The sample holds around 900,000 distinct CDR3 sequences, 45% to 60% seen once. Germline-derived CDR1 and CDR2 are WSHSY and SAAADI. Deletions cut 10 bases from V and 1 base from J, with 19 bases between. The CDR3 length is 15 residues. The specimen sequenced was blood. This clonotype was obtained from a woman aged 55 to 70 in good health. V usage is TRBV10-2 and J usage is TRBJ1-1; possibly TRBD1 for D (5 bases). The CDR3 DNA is TGCGCCATCGCGCCTAGGGACGTCGGGAACACTGAAGCTTTCTTT. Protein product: CAIAPRDVGNTEAFF.